This T cell receptor (beta chain) is drawn from a study of OX40 agonist ivuxolimab in advanced cancers. Concerning the study at large: Ivuxolimab was a fully human IgG2 agonistic monoclonal antibody targeting the costimulatory receptor OX40 (CD134). Intravenous ivuxolimab was administered to patients every 2 weeks at six dose levels: 0.01, 0.1, 0.3, 1.5, 3 and 10 mg/kg. Partial responses occurred in three dose-escalation patients, of whom one had hepatocellular carcinoma and two had cutaneous melanoma. Peripheral TCRbeta sequencing was intended to test whether TCR sequence diversity was altered and clonal T-cell expansion was caused by ivuxolimab. Prior anti-PD-1, anti-PD-L1 or anti-CTLA-4 therapy was permitted, and checkpoint inhibitors had been received by about 37% of dose-escalation patients. The paper reports the monotherapy dose-escalation portion (N ≈ 50 patients) of the phase I ivuxolimab trial. Among the roughly 54 dose-escalation patients, about 19 had hepatocellular carcinoma, approximately 15 melanoma, 9 renal cell carcinoma and 9 head and neck cancer. A male proportion of approximately 83% and a mean age of 60 years, ranging from 23 to 79, were recorded for the dose-escalation cohort.

Cut back by 3 bases and 5 bases, the V and J ends lie 7 bases apart. The CDR3 covers 12 residues, taking in both the cysteine and the phenylalanine. CDR3 DNA only is kept here, 36 bases in frame from base 1. The germline V gene gives CDR1 as SGHRS and CDR2 as YFSETQ. For sequencing of the TCRbeta CDR3 region, genomic DNA was extracted from the sorted cells. The immunoSEQ Assay was used to sequence the TCRbeta CDR3 regions. TCRdb took over this immuneACCESS table, retaining in-frame rearrangements with V and J assigned. Such tables are incomplete; in checked studies, under half of the missing clones stem from an unresolved V gene, and the remainder is unexplained. Present in this sample are 55,000 to 65,000 clones, 87% of which were seen just once. The ten largest make up approximately 0.39% of the sample. Patients with autoimmune disease history or receiving systemic immunosuppression were excluded from the trial. In every dose cohort, peripheral blood was drawn for TCR sequencing at baseline, cycle 4 day 1, and cycle 7 day 1. Samples were obtained from an open-label, multicenter, first-in-human phase I dose-escalation trial of ivuxolimab. The trial enrolled adults with locally advanced or metastatic head and neck squamous cell, hepatocellular, melanoma or renal cell carcinoma. Before TCR sequencing, CD4+ and CD8+ T cells were separately sorted from peripheral blood.

As concerns this clone: Its antigen is still unknown. No much larger clone is present one base from it, and per-base qualities are unavailable.

The investigation overall reported the following: In the 0.1-3.0 mg/kg groups, partial responders were among the patients with the lowest normalized peripheral clonal expansion, particularly in CD8+ T cells. On average, CD8+ T cells showed more expanded clones than CD4+ T cells after ivuxolimab. At doses of 0.1 to 3.0 mg/kg, clonal expansion of both CD4+ and CD8+ blood T cells was observed from baseline to week 6. Low levels of normalized T-cell clonal expansion were also shown by some nonresponding patients. Which antigens the clonally expanded peripheral T cells were specific for was not determined.

The source of this sequence is an adult with an advanced solid tumor such as melanoma, head and neck, liver or kidney cancer. The chain was built from TRBV5-1 and TRBJ2-3, with the D gene not confidently named. The specimen comprised CD4+ or CD8+ T cells sorted from blood, sampled in a trial of the OX40 agonist ivuxolimab. CDR3 protein: CASSSQLDTQYF. The nucleotide sequence is given as TGCGCCAGCAGCTCCCAGTTAGATACGCAGTATTTT.